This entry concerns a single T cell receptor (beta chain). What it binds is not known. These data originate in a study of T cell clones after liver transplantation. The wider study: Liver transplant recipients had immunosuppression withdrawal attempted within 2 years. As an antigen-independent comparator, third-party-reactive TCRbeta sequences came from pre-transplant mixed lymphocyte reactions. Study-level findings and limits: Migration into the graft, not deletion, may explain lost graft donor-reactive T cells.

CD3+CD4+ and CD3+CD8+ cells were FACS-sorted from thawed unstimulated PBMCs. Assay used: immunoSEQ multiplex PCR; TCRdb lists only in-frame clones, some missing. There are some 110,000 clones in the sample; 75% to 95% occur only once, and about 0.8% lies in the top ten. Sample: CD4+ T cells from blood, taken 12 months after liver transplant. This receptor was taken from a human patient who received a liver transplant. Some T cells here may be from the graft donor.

CDR3 nucleotide sequence: TGTGCCAGCTCACCAGGGAGGGCGGAGACCCAGTACTTC. It specifies CASSPGRAETQYF. This chain joins TRBV18 and TRBJ2-5; 7 positions match TRBD2. Trimming took 2 bases from V and 5 from J; bases not matched to a gene: 2. The CDR3 loop spans 13 amino acids. In germline, CDR1 is KGHSH, CDR2 LQKENI.